This TCR beta chain comes out of a study of cytomegalovirus exposure and HLA in healthy donors. The primer mix had 60 Vbeta and 13 Jbeta primers. Repertoires were generated with immunoSEQ multiplex PCR, while TCRdb's copy carries only in-frame clones and drops some. The sample yields 200,000 or so clones, approximately 82% seen once. The germline CDR1 and CDR2 sequences are SGHVS and FNYEAQ. J lost 4 bases, V lost 7 bases, and 17 bases had no gene match. The CDR3 loop spans 18 amino acids. The chain carries TRBV7-6 and TRBJ2-2, with 8 bases lining up with TRBD1. Source material: PBMCs. This clonotype was sampled from a male donor in good health and CMV-seronegative. The CDR3 spells CASTPSPQGVGGTGELFF. DNA for the CDR3: TGTGCCAGCACCCCCTCTCCACAGGGGGTGGGGGGCACCGGGGAGCTGTTTTTT.